These 18 T cell receptor beta chains were sequenced from one sample in a study of T cell responses to AZD1222 COVID-19 vaccine (dated by TCRdb to about 2021). In light of the paper, this sample's time point label describes: baseline before first vaccination. Receptors were amplified or captured by the immunoSEQ multiplex PCR assay. The source is immuneACCESS, and TCRdb retained only in-frame sequences with V and J called. Part of the clones is not carried over; for the studies checked, unresolved V genes explain less than half of this, and the remainder is unexplained. The sample has 100,000 to 150,000 clones on record, about nine tenths of them singletons. The top ten constitute 4% to 4.5% of the sample. Sequencing was performed on peripheral blood, taken on day 0 of AZD1222 vaccination. The origin of the receptors is an adult in good health.

V and J are TRBV7-9 and TRBJ1-6; D is ambiguous. V dropped 1 base and J dropped 3 bases, with 13 bases sitting between them. The CDR3 length is 17 residues. CDR1 is SEHNR, CDR2 FQNEAQ, per germline (reference sequence). The CDR3 DNA follows: TGTGCCAGCAGCTTAGGGAGTACAGCCGGCTATAATTCACCCCTCCACTTT. Protein product: CASSLGSTAGYNSPLHF.

The V gene is TRBV18, the J gene TRBJ2-7; D is possibly TRBD1 or TRBD2 (6 bases each). Germline CDR1 KGHSH, CDR2 LQKENI. This CDR3 contains 16 residues. V was trimmed by 0 bases and J by 0 bases, leaving 12 bases between them. CDR3: CASSPPGGRSSYEQYF. CDR3 bases: TGTGCCAGCTCACCACCGGGGGGCCGGAGCTCCTACGAGCAGTACTTC.

The chain combines TRBV28 with TRBJ1-1; tentatively, D is TRBD1 (5 bases). CDR1 and CDR2 from the germline V gene are MDHEN and SYDVKM. The CDR3 spans 16 residues. Trimming took off 3 bases at V and 4 bases at J, with 18 bases between the two ends. The CDR3 spells CASSLAAGTRVTEAFF. The CDR3 DNA sequence: TGTGCCAGCAGTTTGGCGGCAGGGACCCGGGTCACTGAAGCTTTCTTT.

CDR3 nucleotide sequence: TGTGCCAGCAGCTTAGGGGGGGTGGGCAATCAGCCCCAGCATTTT. This codes for CASSLGGVGNQPQHF. J is TRBJ1-5 and V is TRBV7-6; possible D gene TRBD1, 5 bases. CDR3 length: 15 amino acids. Germline lookup yields CDR1 SGHVS and CDR2 FNYEAQ. The V gene lost 1 base and the J gene lost 2 bases, with 9 bases spanning the gap. The whole variable domain, filled in from reference TRBV7-6 and TRBJ1-5, reads GAGVSQSPRYKVTKRGQDVALRCDPISGHVSLYWYRQALGQGPEFLTYFNYEAQQDKSGLPNDRFSAERPEGSISTLTIQRTEQRDSAMYRCASSLGGVGNQPQHFGDGTRLSIL.

The J gene is TRBJ2-7, the V gene TRBV3-1 (or the pseudogene TRBV3-2), with D possibly matching TRBD2 (5 bases). V dropped 1 base and J dropped 5 bases, with 12 bases sitting between them. The CDR3 loop spans 14 amino acids. Germline CDR1 reads LGHDT; CDR2 reads YNNKEL (reference sequence). The CDR3 here is CASSQVPTGDEQYF. In DNA form, the CDR3 reads TGTGCCAGCAGCCAAGTACCTACCGGGGACGAGCAGTACTTC.

This clone turned up a few times. The chain employs TRBV6-5 and TRBJ2-7, with 8 bases matching TRBD1. Germline CDR1 reads MNHEY; CDR2 reads SVGAGI. The CDR3 has 15 residues. The V and J ends lost 5 bases and 3 bases, in that order; junction bases with no gene match: 9. The CDR3 nucleotides are TGTGCCAGCAGTCCATCCGGGACAGGTGACTACGAGCAGTACTTC. This sequence encodes CASSPSGTGDYEQYF.

The genes are TRBV12-5 and TRBJ1-1; tentatively, D is TRBD1 (6 bases). The V and J ends lost 5 bases and 1 base respectively, with 8 bases between them. There are 13 residues in the CDR3. Germline V gene sequence: CDR1 LGHNT, CDR2 FRNRAP. The CDR3 is CASGLQGNTEAFF. CDR3 nucleotide sequence: TGTGCTAGTGGTCTACAGGGGAACACTGAAGCTTTCTTT.

This chain links TRBV5-6 with TRBJ1-1, with 7 bases fitting TRBD1. The CDR3 has 14 residues. Per germline, CDR1 SGHDT and CDR2 YYEEEE. Losses at the gene ends were 1 base for V and 1 base for J; bases not matched to a gene: 1. The CDR3, as DNA: TGTGCCAGCAGCTTGCAGGGGGGGAACACTGAAGCTTTCTTT. It encodes CASSLQGGNTEAFF.

The V and J genes are TRBV7-3 and TRBJ2-5; possibly TRBD1 for D (6 bases). V was trimmed by 7 bases and J by 4 bases, leaving 13 bases between them. Germline V lookup: CDR1 SGHTA, CDR2 FQGTGA. The CDR3 totals 13 residues. CDR3 DNA sequence: TGTGCCAGCACCCAGGGGCCGGGAGAGACCCAGTACTTC. It yields the protein CASTQGPGETQYF. Using reference TRBV7-3 and TRBJ2-5 for the parts outside the CDR3, the full variable domain is GAGVSQTPSNKVTEKGKYVELRCDPISGHTALYWYRQSLGQGPEFLIYFQGTGAADDSGLPNDRFFAVRPEGSVSTLKIQRTERGDSAVYLCASTQGPGETQYFGPGTRLLVL.

This chain links TRBV12-2 with TRBJ1-3. TRBV12-2 is a known pseudogene. The CDR3 is 17 amino acids. The DNA for the CDR3 is TGTGCAAGTCGCTTAGTAGGCCTTACCCTAACTGGAAACACCATATATTTT. The encoded protein is CASRLVGLTLTGNTIYF.

V gene TRBV7-2 combines with J gene TRBJ1-2, with 7 bases that match TRBD1. CDR1 is SGHTA and CDR2 is FQGNSA in the germline V gene. V shed 1 base, J shed 6 bases, and the junction held 8 bases outside the gene matches. The CDR3 length is 15 residues. The CDR3 spells CASSLVSTGWHGYTF. DNA for the CDR3: TGTGCCAGCAGCTTAGTATCGACAGGGTGGCATGGCTACACCTTC.

The V call is TRBV2, the J call TRBJ1-2; D might be TRBD1 (5 bases). This CDR3 is built from 13 residues. Germline CDR1 SNHLY, CDR2 FYNNEI. Trimming removed 6 bases from V and 4 bases from J, with 12 bases in between. CDR3 residues: CASRRADSYGYTF. The DNA of the CDR3 is TGTGCCAGCAGGCGGGCAGACAGCTATGGCTACACCTTC.

A remark on this clone: This specimen includes other DNA sequences encoding the same CDR3. Here the CDR3 reads CASSPPGSYEQYF. As DNA, the CDR3 is TGTGCCAGCTCACCACCGGGCTCCTACGAGCAGTACTTC. The chain links TRBV18 to TRBJ2-7; D is uncertain. The germline gives CDR1 KGHSH, CDR2 LQKENI. This CDR3 region has 13 residues. The V end was cut by 0 bases, the J end by 0 bases, with 3 bases between.

The CDR3 loop is CASSWDTSNTGELFF. DNA of the CDR3: TGTGCCAGCAGTTGGGACACCTCGAACACCGGGGAGCTGTTTTTT. The V call is TRBV2, the J call TRBJ2-2, with D possibly matching TRBD1 (6 bases). This CDR3 spans 15 amino acids. Germline loops: CDR1 SNHLY, CDR2 FYNNEI. The V and J ends lost 5 bases and 0 bases respectively, with 10 bases between them.

The chain is built from TRBV4-3 and TRBJ2-7; maybe TRBD1 (6 bases). The germline V gene has CDR1 LGHNA and CDR2 YSLEER. V lost 3 bases and J 5 bases, leaving 14 bases between the germline ends. The CDR3 consists of 14 residues. The CDR3, as DNA: TGCGCCAGCAGCCAGGGGGTGGACAGCCACGAGCAGTACTTC. It yields the protein CASSQGVDSHEQYF.

V is TRBV7-8 and J is TRBJ1-2; the D gene is possibly TRBD1 (6 bases). The V gene's germline CDR1 is SGHVS and CDR2 FQNEAQ. This CDR3 comprises 11 residues. Trimming cost V 5 bases and J 13 bases, with 14 bases left between them. CDR3 residues: CASSTTGKATF. CDR3 sequence (DNA): TGTGCCAGCAGCACTACAGGGAAAGCCACCTTC.

This chain links TRBV4-1 with TRBJ2-7; the match to TRBD1 covers 8 bases. Germline CDR1 is MGHRA and CDR2 is YSYEKL. This CDR3 is built from 15 residues. V lost 0 bases to trimming and J lost 3 bases; unmatched junction nucleotides: 4. The CDR3 DNA reads TGCGCCAGCAGCCAAGATCCACAGGGGGTCTACGAGCAGTACTTC. Protein: CASSQDPQGVYEQYF.

The J gene is TRBJ1-1, the V gene TRBV12-3 or TRBV12-4, with D possibly matching TRBD1 (6 bases). Between the trimmed V and J ends, which lost 4 bases and 4 bases, there was a span of 10 bases. The length of the CDR3 is 13 residues. The chain's CDR3 is CASSSLQGTEAFF. The CDR3 DNA reads TGTGCCAGCAGTTCCCTACAGGGCACTGAAGCTTTCTTT.